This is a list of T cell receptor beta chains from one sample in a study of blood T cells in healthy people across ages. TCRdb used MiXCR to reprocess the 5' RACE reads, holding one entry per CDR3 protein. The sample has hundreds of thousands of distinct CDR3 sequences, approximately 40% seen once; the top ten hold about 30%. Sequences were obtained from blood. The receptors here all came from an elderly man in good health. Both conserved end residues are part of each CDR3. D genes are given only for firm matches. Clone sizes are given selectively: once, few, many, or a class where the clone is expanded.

CDR3aa: CASSSPTTTYGYTF
CDR3nt: TGTGCCAGCAGTTCCCCAACTACGACTTATGGCTACACCTTC
v_gene: TRBV7-9
j_gene: TRBJ1-2
d_gene: -
abundance: -

CDR3aa: CSARGGRAAYNEQFF
CDR3nt: TGCAGTGCTAGGGGTGGACGAGCGGCATACAATGAGCAGTTCTTC
v_gene: TRBV20-1
j_gene: TRBJ2-1
d_gene: -
abundance: -

CDR3aa: CASSQRTGSNNEQYF
CDR3nt: TGTGCCAGCAGCCAACGGACAGGGTCAAACAATGAGCAGTACTTC
v_gene: TRBV3-1
j_gene: TRBJ2-5
d_gene: TRBD1
abundance: few

CDR3aa: CASSESFSTDTQYF
CDR3nt: TGTGCCAGCAGTGAATCTTTCAGCACAGATACGCAGTATTTT
v_gene: TRBV6-1
j_gene: TRBJ2-3
d_gene: -
abundance: -

CDR3aa: CASSLDKYNEQFF
CDR3nt: TGTGCCAGCAGTTTAGACAAGTACAATGAGCAGTTCTTC
v_gene: TRBV12-3/TRBV12-4
j_gene: TRBJ2-1
d_gene: -
abundance: -

CDR3aa: CASLDPGEIVTEAFF
CDR3nt: TGTGCCAGCCTGGACCCCGGTGAGATTGTCACTGAAGCTTTCTTT
v_gene: TRBV6-6
j_gene: TRBJ1-1
d_gene: -
abundance: few

CDR3aa: CASPIDSFQYF
CDR3nt: TGTGCCAGCCCGATAGACAGCTTCCAGTACTTC
v_gene: TRBV28
j_gene: TRBJ2-7
d_gene: -
abundance: -

CDR3aa: CSAEYGAASSYEQYF
CDR3nt: TGCAGTGCTGAATATGGGGCGGCAAGCTCCTACGAGCAGTACTTC
v_gene: TRBV20-1
j_gene: TRBJ2-7
d_gene: -
abundance: few

CDR3aa: CASSRRYGETQYF
CDR3nt: TGTGCCAGCAGCCGAAGGTACGGGGAGACGCAGTATTTT
v_gene: TRBV7-2
j_gene: TRBJ2-3
d_gene: -
abundance: few

CDR3aa: CASSLSGLALNEQFF
CDR3nt: TGTGCCAGCAGCCTATCGGGACTAGCTTTGAATGAGCAGTTCTTC
v_gene: TRBV11-2
j_gene: TRBJ2-1
d_gene: TRBD2
abundance: -

CDR3aa: CASSPSLQGIDEQYF
CDR3nt: TGTGCCAGCTCACCTAGTTTACAGGGGATCGACGAGCAGTACTTC
v_gene: TRBV18
j_gene: TRBJ2-7
d_gene: TRBD1
abundance: few

CDR3aa: CSANGQGGNEQFF
CDR3nt: TGCAGTGCTAACGGACAGGGAGGCAATGAGCAGTTCTTC
v_gene: TRBV20-1
j_gene: TRBJ2-1
d_gene: TRBD1
abundance: -

CDR3aa: CASSSRARTGELFF
CDR3nt: TGTGCCAGCAGTTCCCGGGCCCGCACCGGGGAGCTGTTTTTT
v_gene: TRBV6-5
j_gene: TRBJ2-2
d_gene: -
abundance: many

CDR3aa: CVSRLGQGAVDEQFF
CDR3nt: TGTGTCAGCAGACTGGGACAGGGGGCAGTCGATGAGCAGTTCTTC
v_gene: TRBV6-1
j_gene: TRBJ2-1
d_gene: TRBD1
abundance: -

CDR3aa: CASSLTEGPYNEQFF
CDR3nt: TGTGCCAGCAGCCTGACGGAGGGACCCTACAATGAGCAGTTCTTC
v_gene: TRBV7-3
j_gene: TRBJ2-1
d_gene: -
abundance: few

CDR3aa: CSVGGTSGREQFF
CDR3nt: TGCAGCGTTGGAGGGACTAGCGGGAGAGAGCAGTTCTTC
v_gene: TRBV29-1
j_gene: TRBJ2-1
d_gene: TRBD2
abundance: many

CDR3aa: CSARDQRHSGSESPLHF
CDR3nt: TGCAGTGCTAGAGATCAGAGGCATTCCGGCAGTGAATCACCCCTCCACTTT
v_gene: TRBV20-1
j_gene: TRBJ1-6
d_gene: -
abundance: -

CDR3aa: CASSYRTRPREALYEQYF
CDR3nt: TGTGCCAGCAGTTATAGGACCCGACCACGCGAAGCGCTTTACGAGCAGTACTTC
v_gene: TRBV6-5
j_gene: TRBJ2-7
d_gene: -
abundance: many

CDR3aa: CASTPGGAERGTIYF
CDR3nt: TGCGCCAGCACCCCAGGAGGCGCGGAGCGCGGCACCATATATTTT
v_gene: TRBV5-1
j_gene: TRBJ1-3
d_gene: -
abundance: -

CDR3aa: CASSSQLAGAYNEQFF
CDR3nt: TGTGCCAGCTCAAGCCAACTAGCGGGGGCTTACAATGAGCAGTTCTTC
v_gene: TRBV18
j_gene: TRBJ2-1
d_gene: TRBD2
abundance: once

CDR3aa: CASSFGRGGSETQYF
CDR3nt: TGCGCCAGCAGCTTCGGCCGTGGCGGGAGTGAGACCCAGTACTTC
v_gene: TRBV5-1
j_gene: TRBJ2-5
d_gene: TRBD2
abundance: -

CDR3aa: CASSVAPSGAADTQYF
CDR3nt: TGTGCCAGCAGCGTAGCCCCTAGCGGGGCGGCAGATACGCAGTATTTT
v_gene: TRBV9
j_gene: TRBJ2-3
d_gene: TRBD2
abundance: -

CDR3aa: CASSLSVLMNTEAFF
CDR3nt: TGCGCCAGCAGCTTGTCAGTACTTATGAACACTGAAGCTTTCTTT
v_gene: TRBV5-1
j_gene: TRBJ1-1
d_gene: -
abundance: few

CDR3aa: CASSLVGPVGYNEQFF
CDR3nt: TGTGCCAGCAGCTTGGTTGGGCCCGTTGGTTACAATGAGCAGTTCTTC
v_gene: TRBV5-4
j_gene: TRBJ2-1
d_gene: -
abundance: few

CDR3aa: CASTTSGGAHDEQFF
CDR3nt: TGTGCCAGCACGACTAGCGGGGGGGCGCACGATGAGCAGTTCTTC
v_gene: TRBV5-4
j_gene: TRBJ2-1
d_gene: TRBD2
abundance: -

CDR3aa: CASSLWGQGERGYTF
CDR3nt: TGCGCCAGCAGCTTGTGGGGACAGGGTGAGCGGGGCTACACCTTC
v_gene: TRBV5-1
j_gene: TRBJ1-2
d_gene: TRBD1
abundance: -

CDR3aa: CSATTGQETTDTQYF
CDR3nt: TGCAGTGCCACTACGGGACAGGAGACCACAGATACGCAGTATTTT
v_gene: TRBV20-1
j_gene: TRBJ2-3
d_gene: TRBD1
abundance: -

CDR3aa: CASHRGGGAETQYF
CDR3nt: TGTGCCAGCCATAGGGGGGGAGGGGCAGAGACCCAGTACTTC
v_gene: TRBV12-3/TRBV12-4
j_gene: TRBJ2-5
d_gene: -
abundance: once

CDR3aa: CASSPRDRVMDTQYF
CDR3nt: TGTGCCAGCAGCCCTCGAGACAGGGTGATGGATACGCAGTATTTT
v_gene: TRBV3-1
j_gene: TRBJ2-3
d_gene: TRBD1
abundance: -

CDR3aa: CASSPTGPRETQHF
CDR3nt: TGTGCCAGCAGCCCGACAGGGCCCCGGGAAACCCAGCATTTT
v_gene: TRBV12-3/TRBV12-4
j_gene: TRBJ1-5
d_gene: TRBD1
abundance: -

CDR3aa: CSVVRGSQETQYF
CDR3nt: TGCAGCGTTGTCCGCGGGAGCCAAGAGACCCAGTACTTC
v_gene: TRBV29-1
j_gene: TRBJ2-5
d_gene: TRBD2
abundance: many

CDR3aa: CASQTGTGKETQYF
CDR3nt: TGTGCCAGCCAGACTGGGACAGGGAAAGAGACCCAGTACTTC
v_gene: TRBV6-6
j_gene: TRBJ2-5
d_gene: TRBD1
abundance: -

CDR3aa: CASSLGSSGAHETQYF
CDR3nt: TGTGCCAGCAGCTTAGGGTCTAGCGGGGCCCACGAGACCCAGTACTTC
v_gene: TRBV7-2
j_gene: TRBJ2-5
d_gene: TRBD2
abundance: many

CDR3aa: CASSPGLARRTDTQYF
CDR3nt: TGTGCCAGCAGCCCGGGACTAGCGAGGCGCACAGATACGCAGTATTTT
v_gene: TRBV7-2
j_gene: TRBJ2-3
d_gene: TRBD2
abundance: -

CDR3aa: CASTWTSGHSYNEQFF
CDR3nt: TGTGCCAGCACCTGGACTAGCGGCCACTCCTACAATGAGCAGTTCTTC
v_gene: TRBV27
j_gene: TRBJ2-1
d_gene: TRBD2
abundance: few

CDR3aa: CASSYQDSYNEQYF
CDR3nt: TGTGCCAGCAGTTACCAAGACTCCTACAATGAGCAGTACTTC
v_gene: TRBV6-2/TRBV6-3
j_gene: TRBJ2-7
d_gene: -
abundance: few

CDR3aa: CASSEGGQGIQETQYF
CDR3nt: TGTGCCAGCAGTGAAGGGGGACAGGGGATCCAAGAGACCCAGTACTTC
v_gene: TRBV25-1
j_gene: TRBJ2-5
d_gene: TRBD1
abundance: few

CDR3aa: CASSTTSGSYNEQFF
CDR3nt: TGCGCCAGCAGCACCACTAGCGGGTCCTACAATGAGCAGTTCTTC
v_gene: TRBV5-1
j_gene: TRBJ2-1
d_gene: TRBD2
abundance: -

CDR3aa: CASSPPGLYEQYF
CDR3nt: TGTGCCAGCAGTCCCCCGGGACTCTACGAGCAGTACTTC
v_gene: TRBV7-9
j_gene: TRBJ2-7
d_gene: -
abundance: few